The 19 T cell receptor beta chains in this list originate from one sample, sequenced in a study of post-analysis software for immune sequencing data. Antigen specificity for these receptors is unknown. Tagging with unique molecular identifiers was a feature of the TCR beta cDNA libraries. TCRdb recomputed calls from the PCR reads with MiXCR, one row per CDR3 protein. The sample shows 700,000 to 800,000 distinct CDR3 sequences, 25% to 30% of them seen only once. Study-wide findings and caveats: Roughly five TRBV segments appeared more often in patients than in controls, and TRBV5-6, TRBV5-1 and TRBV20-1 were among these.

The source material was blood. The source of these receptors is a girl aged 10 to 17 with multiple sclerosis.

This clonotype appeared a few times. The junction departs from the called germline gene at one end, perhaps through a read error. This chain uses TRBV29-1 with TRBJ1-2; D remains unclear. Germline CDR1 and CDR2: SQVTM and ANQGSEA. The CDR3 is 13 amino acids. Here the CDR3 reads CSVTRAFNYDYTF. The CDR3 DNA reads TGCAGCGTTACCCGGGCCTTTAACTATGACTACACCTTC.

In this sample, this clonotype turned up a few times. The V call is TRBV12-5, the J call TRBJ2-1; 11 nucleotides match TRBD2. This CDR3 has 20 residues. The V and J ends lost 0 bases and 0 bases, in that order; junction bases with no gene match: 10. Germline V gene lookup returns CDR1 LGHNT and CDR2 FRNRAP. The CDR3 protein is CASGLVNPGLAASSYNEQFF. For the CDR3, the DNA is TGTGCTAGTGGTTTGGTAAATCCGGGACTAGCGGCTAGCTCCTACAATGAGCAGTTCTTC. Using reference TRBV12-5 and TRBJ2-1 for the parts outside the CDR3, the full variable domain is DARVTQTPRHKVTEMGQEVTMRCQPILGHNTVFWYRQTMMQGLELLAYFRNRAPLDDSGMPKDRFSAEMPDATLATLKIQPSEPRDSAVYFCASGLVNPGLAASSYNEQFFGPGTRLTVL.

This clonotype was observed a handful of times. This chain joins TRBV16 and TRBJ1-4, with unresolved D. The ends were cut back, 4 bases at V and 0 bases at J, with 9 bases in the middle. Looked up from germline, CDR1 is KGHSY and CDR2 is FQNENV. The CDR3 runs to 15 residues. This CDR3 is CASSPDGATNEKLFF. The CDR3 DNA sequence: TGTGCCAGCAGCCCCGACGGTGCAACTAATGAAAAACTGTTTTTT.

This clonotype has more than one count but fewer than ten. The chain couples TRBV11-2 to TRBJ1-2; D is perhaps TRBD1 (6 bases). The V end lost 9 bases, the J end lost 4 bases, and 12 bases lay between the germline ends. From germline, CDR1 is SGHAT and CDR2 FQNNGV. The CDR3 contains 12 residues. The CDR3 region is CARTKGGYGYTF. CDR3 bases: TGTGCCAGGACTAAAGGGGGCTATGGCTACACCTTC. Supplemented by reference TRBV11-2 and TRBJ1-2, the full variable domain reads EAGVAQSPRYKIIEKRQSVAFWCNPISGHATLYWYQQILGQGPKLLIQFQNNGVVDDSQLPKDRFSAERLKGVDSTLKIQPAKLEDSAVYLCARTKGGYGYTFGSGTRLTVV.

The CDR3 bases are TGCGCCAGCAGCCTGGGGGGAGGCTATTCCTACAATGAGCAGTTCTTC. Amino acid sequence: CASSLGGGYSYNEQFF. The chain has TRBV4-3 and TRBJ2-1; perhaps TRBD2 as D (6 bases). V gave up 4 bases and J gave up 1 base, with 14 bases separating them. Germline CDR1 and CDR2: LGHNA and YSLEER. The CDR3 runs 16 residues.

This clonotype was counted only a few times. The chain combines TRBV20-1 with TRBJ1-5, with D perhaps matching TRBD1 (6 bases). V was trimmed by 0 bases and J by 6 bases, leaving 21 bases between them. This CDR3 contains 17 residues. CDR1 is DFQATT and CDR2 is SNEGSKA in the germline V gene (reference sequence). CDR3 residues: CSARDVRPGALGQPQHF. The CDR3 DNA sequence: TGCAGTGCTAGAGATGTTCGCCCAGGGGCTCTAGGTCAGCCCCAGCATTTT.

The rearrangement uses TRBV29-1 and TRBJ1-5; 11 nucleotides agree with TRBD1. J lost 2 bases, V lost 6 bases, and 15 bases had no gene match. The V gene's germline CDR1 is SQVTM and CDR2 ANQGSEA. This CDR3 region has 18 residues. CDR3 sequence reads: CSVQVGQGERDRNQPQHF. The CDR3 DNA is TGCAGCGTCCAAGTGGGACAGGGGGAACGGGACCGCAATCAGCCCCAGCATTTT.

The rearrangement joins TRBV24-1 to TRBJ1-5; TRBD1 is a possible D gene (6 bases). Trimming took off 9 bases at V and 2 bases at J, with 10 bases between the two ends. Germline V gene data show CDR1 as KGHDR and CDR2 as SFDVKD. The CDR3 spans 13 residues. CDR3 nucleotides: TGTGCCACCGGGGACATCGGCAATCAGCCCCAGCATTTT. It codes for CATGDIGNQPQHF.

This clonotype was counted only a few times. The J gene is TRBJ2-2, the V gene TRBV5-1, with no clear D. Germline CDR1 is SGHRS and CDR2 is YFSETQ. The CDR3 has 15 residues. V lost 3 bases and J lost 0, with 9 bases in between. The CDR3 region has the DNA TGCGCCAGCAGCTCAGGAGCTCCGAACACCGGGGAGCTGTTTTTT. Translating gives CASSSGAPNTGELFF.

This clonotype was detected many times. The CDR3 is CASRPYRGSNYGYTF. The CDR3 bases are TGTGCCAGCAGGCCCTACAGGGGGTCTAACTATGGCTACACCTTC. This chain joins TRBV28 and TRBJ1-2; 8 nucleotides agree with TRBD1. V shed 6 bases, J shed 0 bases, and the junction held 6 bases outside the gene matches. The CDR3 has 15 amino acids. CDR1 is MDHEN, CDR2 SYDVKM, per germline.

Only a few counts were recorded for this clonotype. The chain combines TRBV5-1 with TRBJ1-6; unclear D gene. The CDR3 contains 16 residues. V was trimmed by 0 bases and J by 6 bases, leaving 13 bases between them. CDR1 is SGHRS and CDR2 is YFSETQ in the germline V gene. The CDR3 DNA is TGCGCCAGCAGCTTGGATTCCATCGGGGTTAATTCACCCCTCCACTTT. It is translated as CASSLDSIGVNSPLHF.

This clonotype was counted between two and nine times. The V gene is TRBV29-1, the J gene TRBJ2-7, with 10 bases aligning to TRBD2. Germline values: CDR1 SQVTM, CDR2 ANQGSEA. The CDR3 has 15 amino acids. J lost 1 base, V lost 6 bases, and 9 bases had no gene match. CDR3 in DNA: TGCAGCGTGTTCGGTACTAGCGGGGCTTCCTACGAGCAGTACTTC. It translates to CSVFGTSGASYEQYF.

This clonotype was observed a few times. The chain employs TRBV20-1 and TRBJ2-1; 11 bases are shared with TRBD1. The germline gives CDR1 DFQATT, CDR2 SNEGSKA (reference sequence). This CDR3 has 17 amino acids. Trimming removed 0 bases from V and 2 bases from J; junction bases left unmatched: 6. The CDR3 reads CSARDRKGQGAYNEQFF. In DNA, the CDR3 is TGCAGTGCTAGAGATAGAAAGGGACAGGGGGCCTACAATGAGCAGTTCTTC.

This clonotype was recorded many times. The chain employs TRBV29-1 and TRBJ1-4, with D hard to call. V was clipped by 3 bases and J by 7 bases, with 6 bases between them. In germline, CDR1 is SQVTM, CDR2 ANQGSEA. The CDR3 has 11 amino acids. The CDR3 nucleotides read TGCAGCGTTGAGGAGGGTGAAAAACTGTTTTTT. Translating gives CSVEEGEKLFF.

This clonotype was counted a few times. The V and J genes are TRBV9 and TRBJ2-1, with a weak D call TRBD2 (7 bases). V dropped 0 bases and J dropped 5 bases, with 15 bases sitting between them. CDR3 length equals 16 residues. Germline CDR1 and CDR2: SGDLS and YYNGEE. Here the CDR3 reads CASSVDVGGLDNEQFF. The DNA of the CDR3 is TGTGCCAGCAGCGTAGACGTGGGGGGGCTTGACAATGAGCAGTTCTTC.

A remark on this clonotype: One end of the junction is discordant with germline, which a read error may explain. J is TRBJ2-7 and V is TRBV6-2 or TRBV6-3; TRBD2 agrees at 7 bases. This CDR3 has 15 amino acids. Germline V gene sequence: CDR1 MNHEY, CDR2 SVGEGT. The CDR3 protein is CASSDSAGSVGEQYF. For the CDR3, the DNA is TGTGCCAGCAGTGACTCAGCGGGATCCGTGGGCGAGCAGTACTTC.

V and J are TRBV20-1 and TRBJ2-1, with D maybe TRBD1 (5 bases). This CDR3 has 14 residues. The germline CDR1 and CDR2 sequences are DFQATT and SNEGSKA (reference sequence). CDR3 DNA sequence: TGCAGCCATAGCCCCAGGGAAACCTACAATGAGCAGTTCTTC. Translation gives CSHSPRETYNEQFF.

The chain recombines TRBV28 with TRBJ1-5; D is uncertain. Trimming removed 4 bases at V and 3 bases at J, with 16 bases between. The V gene's germline CDR1 is MDHEN and CDR2 SYDVKM. CDR3 length: 16 amino acids. CDR3 sequence: CASSSGRQQVNQPQHF. CDR3 in DNA: TGTGCCAGCAGTTCGGGGAGGCAGCAAGTCAATCAGCCCCAGCATTTT.

About this clonotype: One end of the junction fails to match germline, which may point to a read error. This sequence joins TRBV7-2 and TRBJ2-3; 10 bases are a match to TRBD2. This CDR3 contains 17 residues. Germline V lookup: CDR1 SGHTA, CDR2 FQGNSA. CDR3 sequence (DNA): TGTGCCAGCAGCCCACCCCCTAGCGGGAGAGTTGGAGATGCGCAGTATTTT. Protein sequence: CASSPPPSGRVGDAQYF. The full variable domain, its missing parts supplied by reference TRBV7-2 and TRBJ2-3, is GAGVSQSPSNKVTEKGKDVELRCDPISGHTALYWYRQSLGQGLEFLIYFQGNSAPDKSGLPSDRFSAERTGGSVSTLTIQRTQQEDSAVYLCASSPPPSGRVGDAQYFGPGTRLTVL.